These T cell receptor beta chains were read from a single sample in a study of blood T cell repertoires in COVID-19. Clones were read by immunoSEQ multiplex PCR, and TCRdb kept only the in-frame ones, dropping some. This table holds 240,000 or so clones, around 86% found once. Input material: peripheral blood. These receptors all stem from a woman between 70 and 85 years old with active or convalescent COVID-19. CDR3s include the opening cysteine and the closing phenylalanine or tryptophan. Each record gives: J gene, D gene, clone size, V gene, CDR3 DNA, CDR3 protein. A D gene is named only where the DNA matches it firmly. Clone size is stated in some rows and not others, as once, few, many or a class when expanded.

>TRBJ1-2|.|once|TRBV5-1
TGCGCCAGCAGCTCGGATGGGAGGGCGGGCTACACCTTC
CASSSDGRAGYTF
>TRBJ1-2|.|.|TRBV21-1
TGTGCCAGCAGCAAGGAGGGGCCTCGATGCAACACCTTC
CASSKEGPRCNTF
>TRBJ1-4|TRBD1|.|TRBV19
TGTGCCAGTAGTACGGACAGGGGGCGCATTGGTGAAAAACTGTTTTTT
CASSTDRGRIGEKLFF
>TRBJ2-7|.|.|TRBV20-1
TGCAGTGCTGAGGATTTGAACGAGCAGTACTTC
CSAEDLNEQYF
>TRBJ1-5|.|.|TRBV19
TGTGCCAGACTTAAACAGGAGCTTATGTTTAATCAGCCCCAGCATTTT
CARLKQELMFNQPQHF
>TRBJ1-1|TRBD1|.|TRBV5-1
TGCGCCAGCAGACGGACAGGGGGCACCATGAACACTGAAGCTTTCTTT
CASRRTGGTMNTEAFF
>TRBJ2-7|TRBD1|.|TRBV7-2
TGTGCCAGCAGCTTAGAACAGGGGGGCTACGAGCAGTACTTC
CASSLEQGGYEQYF
>TRBJ1-1|.|.|TRBV5-1
TGCGCCAGCAGCTTGGAGGGTAACAGGGATTTCACTGAAGCTTTCTTT
CASSLEGNRDFTEAFF
>TRBJ2-2|.|.|TRBV6-5
TGTGCCAGCAGTTACAAAGGGGGAAACACCGGGGAGCTGTTTTTT
CASSYKGGNTGELFF
>TRBJ1-5|TRBD1|.|TRBV3-1/TRBV3-2
TGTGCCAGCAGCCTCGATGGGACAGCCCATCAGCCCCAGCATTTT
CASSLDGTAHQPQHF
>TRBJ1-2|.|.|TRBV20-1
TGCAGTGCCCAAGGTAGCGGTGGCTACACCTTC
CSAQGSGGYTF
>TRBJ2-2|TRBD1|.|TRBV18
TGTGCCAGCTCAACAGGGGTAAAGGAGCTGTTTTTT
CASSTGVKELFF
>TRBJ1-5|.|.|TRBV12-3/TRBV12-4
TGTGCCAGCAGTTTAACAGGGAACCAGCCCCAGCATTTT
CASSLTGNQPQHF
>TRBJ1-4|.|.|TRBV2
TGTGCCAGCGAGATGGCAGGGAATGAAAAACTGTTTTTT
CASEMAGNEKLFF